This TCR beta chain was observed in a study of vaccination and CD4 T cells after COVID-19. The CDR3 runs 13 residues. V was shortened by 2 bases and J by 5 bases, with 9 bases between the two germline ends. CDR1 MNHEY and CDR2 SVGAGI come from the germline V gene. Cultured CD4+ T-cell DNA underwent Oncomine TCR Beta short-read sequencing. Genomic DNA from cultured CD4+ T cells was extracted. TCRdb processed the PCR reads anew with MiXCR; each CDR3 protein has one entry. The sample lists about 7,100 distinct CDR3 sequences; 50% to 70% were seen once. As to treatment: roughly 11-day PBMC culture with coronavirus spike peptide pools or control peptides (ViraFEST assay). ViraFEST used peptide pools to expand antigen-specific T cells and subsequently sequenced their TCRs. When about ten days of culture had elapsed, CD4+ T cells were isolated by negative selection. This clonotype came up a few times. Its target is unknown.

The specimen was CD4+ T cells from blood, cultured in vitro. This TCR came from a human donor who had recovered from COVID-19. V is TRBV6-5 and J is TRBJ1-2, with a weak D call TRBD1 (6 bases). The CDR3 DNA reads as TGTGCCAGCAGTTACGGACAGTCTTATGGCTACACCTTC. This sequence encodes CASSYGQSYGYTF.